This record covers a single TCR beta chain. In the original processing: Amplified reference gene primers provided the basis for estimating nucleated cell counts. Profiled with immunoSEQ multiplex PCR; TCRdb holds only in-frame clones, not every one. That table furnishes V, J and clone size, whereas the DNA furnished D and trimming. Of under 20,000 clones in the sample, 80% to 90% are singletons; the top ten hold 11%. The germline CDR1 and CDR2 sequences are MDHEN and SYDVKM. The CDR3 is 14 amino acids. V lost 4 bases and J lost 0, with 9 bases in between. These data are taken from a study of blood T cell repertoires in COVID-19. For the study at large: COVID-19 samples from acute and convalescent phases originated in the United States, Italy and Spain. T cells, B-cell-depleted T cells, or PBMCs provided the cDNA or gDNA that served as material.

This receptor was identified in a human donor in a cohort sampled during active COVID-19. Input material: peripheral blood. The chain couples TRBV28 to TRBJ1-1; D is undetermined. CDR3 nucleotides: TGTGCCAGCAGTTCCCCACAGCTGAACACTGAAGCTTTCTTT. Translating it yields CASSSPQLNTEAFF.